The rows below give T cell receptor beta chains drawn from one sample of a study of CD8 T cells in ankylosing spondylitis. TCRdb analysed the 5' RACE reads with MiXCR anew, one entry per CDR3 protein. This table has about 460,000 distinct CDR3 sequences, under 5.5% appearing once. What was sequenced was blood, either unsorted or a sorted T cell fraction (not recorded which). These receptors were obtained from a male donor with ankylosing spondylitis. CDR3s include the opening cysteine and the closing phenylalanine or tryptophan.

>TRBJ1-1|TRBV7-9
CASSLGAGTEAFF
>TRBJ1-1|TRBV29-1
CSVEVQKNTEAFF
>TRBJ2-1|TRBV20-1
CSALTLWTSGTNNEQFF
>TRBJ2-3|TRBV20-1
CSAVRLDFTDTQYF
>TRBJ1-4|TRBV7-2
CASSPTLGVNEKLFF
>TRBJ2-1|TRBV10-3
CAISETHSGLAYNEQFF
>TRBJ2-3|TRBV29-1
CSGRLGVGPLSTDTQYF
>TRBJ1-5|TRBV7-6
CASSLEGRGSNQPQHF
>TRBJ2-7|TRBV11-1
CASSLGDPRRGYEQYF
>TRBJ2-3|TRBV5-6
CASSFTETNPF
>TRBJ2-1|TRBV29-1
CSGDRVGNEQFF
>TRBJ1-5|TRBV21-1
CASLGRDRGLMSNQPQHF
>TRBJ2-7|TRBV19
CASSVRRKDEQYF
>TRBJ2-2|TRBV29-1
CSVEDASGELFF
>TRBJ2-7|TRBV5-1
CASSVRGPTYEQYF
>TRBJ2-5|TRBV7-9
CASSTPMETQYF
>TRBJ2-1|TRBV7-9
CASSLGPGLHNEQFF
>TRBJ2-2|TRBV2
CASYRPNTGELFF
>TRBJ1-2|TRBV29-1
CSVVGKSGYTF
>TRBJ2-7|TRBV29-1
CSVGPRRGAEQYF
>TRBJ1-5|TRBV30
CAWSRTGGNQPQHF
>TRBJ1-1|TRBV5-1
CASSLGQDNTEAFF
>TRBJ2-7|TRBV4-1
CASSQNLLHSYEQYF
>TRBJ2-3|TRBV29-1
CSHTGRFRSTDTQYF
>TRBJ1-1|TRBV20-1
CSARDLGGKNTEAFF
>TRBJ2-1|TRBV7-9
CASSPGVWDNEQFF
>TRBJ1-2|TRBV6-2/TRBV6-3
CASRDSGMDYGYTF
>TRBJ1-4|TRBV20-1
CSASPGQGEKLFF
>TRBJ1-1|TRBV6-1
CASRPGNPSKRAFF
>TRBJ2-5|TRBV11-2
CASSFGRTSGGYQETQYF
>TRBJ2-7|TRBV7-7
CASSTWTGVEDEQYF
>TRBJ2-3|TRBV4-3
CASSQSTGGGASTDTQYF
>TRBJ2-3|TRBV27
CASSLSGTELTQYF
>TRBJ2-7|TRBV20-1
CSAGLAGRYEQYF
>TRBJ1-3|TRBV12-3/TRBV12-4
CASSLRGFGNTIYF
>TRBJ2-2|TRBV5-1
CASSTRTGREAGELFF
>TRBJ1-4|TRBV7-9
CASSSRRGPDEKLFF
>TRBJ2-1|TRBV5-1
CASSSFRGGSNEQFF
>TRBJ1-2|TRBV10-3
CAAISGRSRGYGYTF
>TRBJ1-1|TRBV6-1
CASIGQGARTEAFF
>TRBJ2-7|TRBV6-5
CASRGWGSEQYF
>TRBJ1-1|TRBV4-3
CASSREVRQESTEAFF
>TRBJ2-7|TRBV20-1
CSAFDIQSYEQYF
>TRBJ1-2|TRBV29-1
CSVGTDRNYGYTF
>TRBJ1-1|TRBV5-6
CASSSEGDRSRAFF
>TRBJ1-1|TRBV29-1
CSVVVAGPEAFF
>TRBJ1-5|TRBV11-2
CASSSGGQRSNQPQHF
>TRBJ2-7|TRBV29-1
CSVAGLAGEDGYEQYF
>TRBJ2-7|TRBV25-1
CASSRGLAGGERSYEQYF
>TRBJ2-1|TRBV7-3
CASSPFGGGARNEQFF
>TRBJ1-2|TRBV13
CASSSRGGHGYTF
>TRBJ1-5|TRBV7-2
CASSSDSGQPQHF
>TRBJ1-2|TRBV29-1
CSVEDPQKFHYGYTF
>TRBJ2-3|TRBV20-1
CSANPGDDDTQYF
>TRBJ1-4|TRBV4-3
CASSPDRASNEKLFF